This is a list of T cell receptor beta chains from one sample in a study of T cells in Graves' hyperthyroidism and ophthalmopathy. TCRdb re-called the multiplex PCR reads with MiXCR, one entry per CDR3 protein. The sample lists some 700,000 distinct CDR3 sequences, 15% to 20% seen once, with about 14% in the top ten. Material: blood. The receptors stem from a man in his fifties or sixties with Graves' hyperthyroidism. CDR3s include the opening cysteine and the closing phenylalanine or tryptophan. The order of the fields is CDR3 protein, V gene, J gene, clone size. A clone size is listed for some rows: how often the clone was seen (once, few, many), or a class if it is expanded.

CAWATGTGSYEQYF	TRBV30	TRBJ2-7	many
CASSVPGQGGETQYF	TRBV11-1	TRBJ2-5	NA
CASSPSPGLAGVAYEQYF	TRBV28	TRBJ2-7	many
CVSSLSRRAEQYF	TRBV18	TRBJ2-7	NA
CASSPGASGRYEQYF	TRBV12-3/TRBV12-4	TRBJ2-7	many
CASSIEAAGREQYF	TRBV19	TRBJ2-7	NA
CASSHSGGISTDTQYF	TRBV2	TRBJ2-3	many
CASSYSGQKLYNEQFF	TRBV6-1	TRBJ2-1	many
CASSVSAGAIYEQYF	TRBV19	TRBJ2-7	few
CASSYAASGNQPQHF	TRBV6-5	TRBJ1-5	many
CASSLGRSDSLYGYTF	TRBV7-9	TRBJ1-2	few
CASSEGTGFSGANVLTF	TRBV25-1	TRBJ2-6	few
CATSDGSTGLYEQYF	TRBV24-1	TRBJ2-7	many
CAWNRDLSQPQHF	TRBV30	TRBJ1-5	few
CAWSGAGGAETQYF	TRBV7-8	TRBJ2-5	NA
CASSSREDPRHTQYF	TRBV7-8	TRBJ2-3	many
CASSREGTWSSYNSPLHF	TRBV5-6	TRBJ1-6	once
CASSRTSGSLQETQYF	TRBV28	TRBJ2-5	many
CASSQVRPDEQYF	TRBV4-1	TRBJ2-7	NA
CASSVQVTSSYEQCF	TRBV6-1	TRBJ2-7	NA
CASSSRGGNLYNEQFF	TRBV9	TRBJ2-1	many
CASSKGGSEQPQHF	TRBV2	TRBJ1-5	many
CASSDVRGGSTDTQYF	TRBV7-9	TRBJ2-3	NA
CSARIPGQVINEQFF	TRBV20-1	TRBJ2-1	few
CASSIRDYPAYEQYF	TRBV19	TRBJ2-7	NA
CASSLSQGGYEQYF	TRBV11-2	TRBJ2-7	many
CASSHRVGSYEQYF	TRBV4-1	TRBJ2-7	NA
CASSQTGTGGPGELFF	TRBV4-2	TRBJ2-2	NA
CASRTGGPDEQYF	TRBV28	TRBJ2-7	NA
CAGTSGTYEQYF	TRBV2	TRBJ2-7	many
CASTQRVSNEQFF	TRBV2	TRBJ2-1	many
CASSRQGVSYNEQFF	TRBV7-9	TRBJ2-1	NA
CAGSGRPSGELFF	TRBV12-3/TRBV12-4	TRBJ2-2	many
CASSLTAGRIYGYTF	TRBV7-2	TRBJ1-2	few
CASSQGTEPINQPQHF	TRBV4-3	TRBJ1-5	NA
CAISETSGRRNEQFF	TRBV10-3	TRBJ2-1	NA
CASSYSLGISGNTIYF	TRBV6-2/TRBV6-3	TRBJ1-3	few
CASNFPAGRSTDTQYF	TRBV6-1	TRBJ2-3	few
CASSQSRVAEAFF	TRBV3-1	TRBJ1-1	few
CATSDLRSSQETQYF	TRBV24-1	TRBJ2-5	few
CASSPDLTTEAFF	TRBV18	TRBJ1-1	NA
CASRTAGTSNDYEQYF	TRBV6-2/TRBV6-3	TRBJ2-7	NA
CASSPQPAIRGMTSQPQHF	TRBV18	TRBJ1-5	NA
CASSHGGAGSSYEQYF	TRBV28	TRBJ2-7	many
CASSLAGQQYNEQFF	TRBV5-5	TRBJ2-1	NA
CASSPLTSQETQYF	TRBV7-2	TRBJ2-5	many
CASSLDYTQYF	TRBV5-1	TRBJ2-5	NA
CASSLFSSEFYNSPLHF	TRBV11-2	TRBJ1-6	NA
CASRSGAHGREDTDTQYF	TRBV12-3/TRBV12-4	TRBJ2-3	many
CARWDFYNEQFF	TRBV2	TRBJ2-1	many
CASSLLGGLGEQFF	TRBV13	TRBJ2-1	many
CASSYSPLAGVKTQYF	TRBV6-5	TRBJ2-5	NA
CASRTTGAIRYEQYF	TRBV27	TRBJ2-7	few
CASSLNRGETQYF	TRBV7-3	TRBJ2-5	many
CATSRVAGGSYNSPLHF	TRBV15	TRBJ1-6	NA
CATSRGISGGPYEQYF	TRBV15	TRBJ2-7	many